This T cell receptor (beta chain) was identified during a study of shared clonotypes between healthy human individuals. In its sample, this clone was seen once. Its antigen remains unidentified. Given a far larger clone just one base away, this is likely a sequencing read error. Only in-frame clones appear in the TCRdb table, and some are missing; sequencing was by immunoSEQ multiplex PCR. Of a few hundred thousand clones listed, roughly 91% are singletons. Study observations and caveats: The sampled material consisted only of blood, and tissue repertoires are likely to differ.

The sequence came from a man in his late teens or twenties in good health. The material sequenced was memory CD8+ T cells sorted from blood. Sample subset: CD45RO+ cells pooled with CCR7-negative TemRA cells.

DNA of the CDR3: TGTGCCAGCAGGTCCTACAATGAGCAGTTCTTC. This encodes CASRSYNEQFF. The chain carries TRBV2 and TRBJ2-1, with unresolved D. Per germline, CDR1 SNHLY and CDR2 FYNNEI. The CDR3 is made up of 11 amino acids. V dropped 6 bases and J dropped 1 base, with 1 base sitting between them.